What follows are 8 T cell receptor beta chains derived from one specimen sequenced in a study of blood T cell repertoires in COVID-19. Sequencing used immunoSEQ multiplex PCR; TCRdb keeps in-frame clones, though not all of them. Altogether around 100,000 clones are present, approximately 88% being singletons, with the ten largest covering around 2.9%. Sequences were obtained from peripheral blood. The receptor source for this set is a man aged 50 to 59 with COVID-19, enrolled during active disease.

As DNA, the CDR3 is TGTGCCACCGGGGACAGGGACTATGGCTACACCTTC. Its translation: CATGDRDYGYTF. The rearrangement links TRBV24-1 to TRBJ1-2; TRBD1 matches at 9 bases. In germline, CDR1 is KGHDR, CDR2 SFDVKD. Unmatched junction bases numbered 1, after V lost 9 bases and J lost 3 bases. The CDR3 totals 12 residues.

This chain connects TRBV4-3 to TRBJ1-4, with D maybe TRBD1 (5 bases). V was clipped by 0 bases and J by 0 bases, with 8 bases between them. The germline CDR1 and CDR2 sequences are LGHNA and YSLEER. The CDR3 covers 16 residues. The CDR3 loop is CASSQDRGATNEKLFF. The CDR3 bases are TGCGCCAGCAGCCAAGATAGGGGCGCAACTAATGAAAAACTGTTTTTT.

V and J are TRBV7-9 and TRBJ1-3; D might be TRBD1 (6 bases). The length of the CDR3 is 17 residues. V was clipped by 4 bases and J by 2 bases, with 18 bases between them. CDR1 and CDR2 (germline): SEHNR, FQNEAQ (reference sequence). This CDR3 reads CASSSKQGRVAGNTIYF. The CDR3 DNA reads TGTGCCAGCAGCTCAAAACAGGGACGGGTTGCTGGAAACACCATATATTTT.

This sequence joins TRBV4-1 and TRBJ2-2; D gene unclear. The CDR3 runs 14 residues. Per germline, CDR1 MGHRA and CDR2 YSYEKL. Trimming stripped 0 bases from V and 3 bases from J, with 5 bases between. The CDR3 DNA follows: TGCGCCAGCAGCCAAGATACTTACACCGGGGAGCTGTTTTTT. It yields the protein CASSQDTYTGELFF.

The chain carries TRBV10-3 and TRBJ1-1; D might be TRBD1 (5 bases). The germline gives CDR1 ENHRY, CDR2 SYGVKD. The CDR3 loop spans 15 amino acids. V shed 6 bases and J shed 4 bases, with 18 bases lying between them. CDR3 residues: CAISGTGTAGTEAFF. CDR3 in DNA: TGTGCCATCAGCGGTACAGGTACAGCGGGCACTGAAGCTTTCTTT.

The gene calls are TRBV7-2 and TRBJ2-3; TRBD2 might be the D (6 bases). Germline CDR1 SGHTA, CDR2 FQGNSA. Trimming took 5 bases from V and 0 from J, leaving 12 bases between them. CDR3 length: 15 residues. The CDR3 DNA sequence: TGTGCCAGCAGCACAGTGGGGGGAAGCACAGATACGCAGTATTTT. Translating gives CASSTVGGSTDTQYF.

The chain links TRBV10-3 to TRBJ1-1, with 10 bases identical to TRBD1. The V gene end was trimmed by 6 bases and the J gene end by 2 bases; junction bases not matched to a gene: 3. Germline CDR1 is ENHRY and CDR2 is SYGVKD. CDR3 length: 14 amino acids. The CDR3 region has the DNA TGTGCCATCAGAGCGACAGGGGGCAACACTGAAGCTTTCTTT. It specifies CAIRATGGNTEAFF.

The rearrangement joins TRBV19 to TRBJ1-2; 9 bases are shared with TRBD1. CDR3 size: 14 residues. The germline CDR1 and CDR2 sequences are LNHDA and SQIVND (reference sequence). Trimming cost V 9 bases and J 0 bases; bases outside gene matches: 5. This CDR3 is CASRDRDANYGYTF. In nucleotides, the CDR3 is TGTGCCAGCCGGGACAGGGATGCTAACTATGGCTACACCTTC.